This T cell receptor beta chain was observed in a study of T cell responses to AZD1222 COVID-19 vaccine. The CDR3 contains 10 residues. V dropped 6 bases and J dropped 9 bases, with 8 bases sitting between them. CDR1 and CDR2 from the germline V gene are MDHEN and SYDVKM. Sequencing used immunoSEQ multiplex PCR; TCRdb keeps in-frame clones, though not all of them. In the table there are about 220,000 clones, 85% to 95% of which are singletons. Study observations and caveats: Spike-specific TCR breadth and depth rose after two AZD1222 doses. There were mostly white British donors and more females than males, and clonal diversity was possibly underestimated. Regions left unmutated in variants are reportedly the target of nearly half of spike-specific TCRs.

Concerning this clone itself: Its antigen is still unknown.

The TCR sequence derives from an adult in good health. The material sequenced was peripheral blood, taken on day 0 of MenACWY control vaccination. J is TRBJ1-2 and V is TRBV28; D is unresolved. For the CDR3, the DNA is TGTGCCAGCAGCCAGAGTAGCTACACCTTC. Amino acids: CASSQSSYTF.